A selection of T cell receptor beta chains follows, all from one sample in a study of T-cell reconstitution after alpha-beta-depleted transplantation in children. TCRdb independently ran MiXCR on the PCR reads; one entry per CDR3 protein. The data show about 340,000 distinct CDR3 sequences, about 9.3% seen once. This sample comprised PBMCs from the stem cell graft donor, obtained from the stem cell graft. The receptors stem from a human donor who donated a stem cell graft to a child with acute lymphoblastic leukemia. Both conserved end residues are part of each CDR3. The D gene is left open where the match is weak. Not all rows give a size; the values are once, few, many and, for expanded clones, a class.

CDR3nt: TGTGCCAGCAGCTTAAGTAGGGTGATACTCGGGTACGAGCAGTACTTC
CDR3aa: CASSLSRVILGYEQYF
j_gene: TRBJ2-7
v_gene: TRBV7-2
d_gene: NA
abundance: NA

CDR3nt: TGTGCCAGCAGCTTCTTTACTAGCGGGAAGGGCACAGATACGCAGTATTTT
CDR3aa: CASSFFTSGKGTDTQYF
j_gene: TRBJ2-3
v_gene: TRBV7-2
d_gene: TRBD2
abundance: many

CDR3nt: TGTGCCAGCAGCCCCTGGACAGGGGTTACAAATGAGCAGTTCTTC
CDR3aa: CASSPWTGVTNEQFF
j_gene: TRBJ2-1
v_gene: TRBV7-2
d_gene: TRBD1
abundance: NA

CDR3nt: TGCAGTGCTAGAAAGACTAGCGGGAGTTCGGCAGATACGCAGTATTTT
CDR3aa: CSARKTSGSSADTQYF
j_gene: TRBJ2-3
v_gene: TRBV20-1
d_gene: TRBD2
abundance: NA

CDR3nt: TGTGCCAGCAGCCCCAGACTAGCGGGAGGGCGGAATGAGCAGTTCTTC
CDR3aa: CASSPRLAGGRNEQFF
j_gene: TRBJ2-1
v_gene: TRBV9
d_gene: TRBD2
abundance: few

CDR3nt: TGCGCCAGCAGCGGTCTGTACAAGGGTCGGGGCTACGAGCAGTACTTC
CDR3aa: CASSGLYKGRGYEQYF
j_gene: TRBJ2-7
v_gene: TRBV4-1
d_gene: NA
abundance: NA

CDR3nt: TGCAGTGCTAGGGACCTAGCGGGGTCTCCCAGTTCCTACGGGCAGTACTTC
CDR3aa: CSARDLAGSPSSYGQYF
j_gene: TRBJ2-7
v_gene: TRBV20-1
d_gene: TRBD2
abundance: NA

CDR3nt: TGTGCCAGCAGTTTGGCGACAGCGGGAGGCTACGAGCAGTACTTC
CDR3aa: CASSLATAGGYEQYF
j_gene: TRBJ2-7
v_gene: TRBV6-5
d_gene: TRBD2
abundance: few

CDR3nt: TGTGCCAGCAGCTTCGGGGGGCCCGGGGAGCTGTTTTTT
CDR3aa: CASSFGGPGELFF
j_gene: TRBJ2-2
v_gene: TRBV7-9
d_gene: NA
abundance: few

CDR3nt: TGTGCCATCCAATGGGCGGAAGAGACCCAGTACTTC
CDR3aa: CAIQWAEETQYF
j_gene: TRBJ2-5
v_gene: TRBV10-3
d_gene: NA
abundance: NA

CDR3nt: TGCGCCAGCAGCCGGGACAGGGGGAACACTGAAGCTTTCTTT
CDR3aa: CASSRDRGNTEAFF
j_gene: TRBJ1-1
v_gene: TRBV5-1
d_gene: TRBD1
abundance: many

CDR3nt: TGTGCCAGCTCACCACTGGTCGCCGACCCGACCCGGGGTAATGAGCAGTTCTTC
CDR3aa: CASSPLVADPTRGNEQFF
j_gene: TRBJ2-1
v_gene: TRBV18
d_gene: NA
abundance: NA

CDR3nt: TGCGCCAGCAGCGTAACCGGGACAGCTACCTACAATGAGCAGTTCTTC
CDR3aa: CASSVTGTATYNEQFF
j_gene: TRBJ2-1
v_gene: TRBV5-1
d_gene: TRBD1
abundance: few

CDR3nt: TGTGCCAGCAGCTCCGGACAGTCGAACACCGGGGAGCTGTTTTTT
CDR3aa: CASSSGQSNTGELFF
j_gene: TRBJ2-2
v_gene: TRBV7-9
d_gene: NA
abundance: many

CDR3nt: TGCGCCAGCAGCCTGACCCACATTGGGGGGGAAGGCTACACCTTC
CDR3aa: CASSLTHIGGEGYTF
j_gene: TRBJ1-2
v_gene: TRBV4-1
d_gene: NA
abundance: NA

CDR3nt: TGCGCCAGCAGCCTCGAGACAGATATCTACGAGCAGTACTTC
CDR3aa: CASSLETDIYEQYF
j_gene: TRBJ2-7
v_gene: TRBV5-1
d_gene: NA
abundance: NA

CDR3nt: TGTGCCACCGACAGGAGAGGTTGGCACGAGCAGTACTTC
CDR3aa: CATDRRGWHEQYF
j_gene: TRBJ2-7
v_gene: TRBV28
d_gene: NA
abundance: many

CDR3nt: TGCGCCAGCAGCCAAGATTTTGGGCAGTTATACGAGCAGTACTTC
CDR3aa: CASSQDFGQLYEQYF
j_gene: TRBJ2-7
v_gene: TRBV4-3
d_gene: NA
abundance: many

CDR3nt: TGTGCCAGCAGCCCCCGGACAGGGGTGCCCACCTACAATGAGCAGTTCTTC
CDR3aa: CASSPRTGVPTYNEQFF
j_gene: TRBJ2-1
v_gene: TRBV7-9
d_gene: TRBD1
abundance: NA

CDR3nt: TGTGCCAGCAGTTTGGGGACTAGATACGAGCAGTACTTC
CDR3aa: CASSLGTRYEQYF
j_gene: TRBJ2-7
v_gene: TRBV28
d_gene: TRBD2
abundance: many

CDR3nt: TGTGCCAGCAGTTGGGGCGTGGGCTTGGAGCAGTACTTC
CDR3aa: CASSWGVGLEQYF
j_gene: TRBJ2-7
v_gene: TRBV12-3/TRBV12-4
d_gene: NA
abundance: many

CDR3nt: TGTGCCAGCAGCGTAGGCGCGGAGAACTATGGCTACACCTTC
CDR3aa: CASSVGAENYGYTF
j_gene: TRBJ1-2
v_gene: TRBV9
d_gene: NA
abundance: NA

CDR3nt: TGTGCCAGCAGGACGACAGGGAGGGGAAACACCATATATTTT
CDR3aa: CASRTTGRGNTIYF
j_gene: TRBJ1-3
v_gene: TRBV7-9
d_gene: TRBD1
abundance: many

CDR3nt: TGCAGTGCTAGAGCTGGCGGTGACGAGCAGTACTTC
CDR3aa: CSARAGGDEQYF
j_gene: TRBJ2-7
v_gene: TRBV20-1
d_gene: NA
abundance: few

CDR3nt: TGTGCCAGTAGTATCCGGGAGTTCCCCTACGAGCAGTACTTC
CDR3aa: CASSIREFPYEQYF
j_gene: TRBJ2-7
v_gene: TRBV19
d_gene: NA
abundance: many

CDR3nt: TGTGCCAGCAGCTCAAACCGTAAGCGGGACAATGGCCGCACCGGGGAGCTGTTTTTT
CDR3aa: CASSSNRKRDNGRTGELFF
j_gene: TRBJ2-2
v_gene: TRBV11-2
d_gene: NA
abundance: few

CDR3nt: TGTGCCAGCGGTACCGGGACTCGCCCGGGTGAGCAGTACTTC
CDR3aa: CASGTGTRPGEQYF
j_gene: TRBJ2-7
v_gene: TRBV27
d_gene: NA
abundance: NA

CDR3nt: TGTGCCAGCAGCCCGGGGACAGGGTGGCGCACTGAAGCTTTCTTT
CDR3aa: CASSPGTGWRTEAFF
j_gene: TRBJ1-1
v_gene: TRBV9
d_gene: TRBD1
abundance: many

CDR3nt: TGCGCCGCTCACGAGGGGGGTGGGCTAGCGGGAAGTGGCCAGTTCTTC
CDR3aa: CAAHEGGGLAGSGQFF
j_gene: TRBJ2-1
v_gene: TRBV10-2
d_gene: TRBD2
abundance: NA

CDR3nt: TGTGCCAGCAGTTTATCGACGCAGTATTTT
CDR3aa: CASSLSTQYF
j_gene: TRBJ2-3
v_gene: TRBV27
d_gene: NA
abundance: NA

CDR3nt: TGCGCCAGCAGAAAGTCCGGGAACACAGATACGCAGTATTTT
CDR3aa: CASRKSGNTDTQYF
j_gene: TRBJ2-3
v_gene: TRBV4-3
d_gene: NA
abundance: NA

CDR3nt: TGCGCCAGCAGCGCTGACAGGCCCTACGTGGGCAATGAGCAGTTCTTC
CDR3aa: CASSADRPYVGNEQFF
j_gene: TRBJ2-1
v_gene: TRBV5-1
d_gene: NA
abundance: many

CDR3nt: TGCAGTGCTAGCAACCGGGATCGGGGGACCGGGGAGCTGTTTTTT
CDR3aa: CSASNRDRGTGELFF
j_gene: TRBJ2-2
v_gene: TRBV20-1
d_gene: NA
abundance: few

CDR3nt: TGTGCCTGGAGTGTAGACCGGGAGGGCCGAAACGAGCAGTACTTC
CDR3aa: CAWSVDREGRNEQYF
j_gene: TRBJ2-7
v_gene: TRBV30
d_gene: TRBD2
abundance: few

CDR3nt: TGCAGCGTCAGAATTAGCGGGAGCTACGAGCAGTACTTC
CDR3aa: CSVRISGSYEQYF
j_gene: TRBJ2-7
v_gene: TRBV29-1
d_gene: TRBD2
abundance: many

CDR3nt: TGTGCCAGCAGACCTGCCGACAGGAATCACTACGAGCAGTACTTC
CDR3aa: CASRPADRNHYEQYF
j_gene: TRBJ2-7
v_gene: TRBV27
d_gene: NA
abundance: many

CDR3nt: TGTGCCAGCAGTTTATTACCCATCCAGGGGCCTGAAGCTTTCTTT
CDR3aa: CASSLLPIQGPEAFF
j_gene: TRBJ1-1
v_gene: TRBV28
d_gene: NA
abundance: NA

CDR3nt: TGTGCCAGCAGCCAAGATGTCGGCAATAGGGCCGGTTACAATGAGCAGTTCTTC
CDR3aa: CASSQDVGNRAGYNEQFF
j_gene: TRBJ2-1
v_gene: TRBV4-2
d_gene: NA
abundance: many

CDR3nt: TGTGCCATCAGTGACGAGGCCACAGATACGCAGTATTTT
CDR3aa: CAISDEATDTQYF
j_gene: TRBJ2-3
v_gene: TRBV10-3
d_gene: NA
abundance: few

CDR3nt: TGTGCCAGCAGCGTAATGGGGGTCGGGGAGCTGTTTTTT
CDR3aa: CASSVMGVGELFF
j_gene: TRBJ2-2
v_gene: TRBV9
d_gene: NA
abundance: few

CDR3nt: TGCGCCAGCAGCTTGACGGCAGGGGTATACGAGCAGTACTTC
CDR3aa: CASSLTAGVYEQYF
j_gene: TRBJ2-7
v_gene: TRBV5-1
d_gene: NA
abundance: NA

CDR3nt: TGTGCCATCAGTGAACAGCTTTTCTCTGGAAACACCATATATTTT
CDR3aa: CAISEQLFSGNTIYF
j_gene: TRBJ1-3
v_gene: TRBV10-3
d_gene: NA
abundance: few

CDR3nt: TGTGCCAGCAGCAATAGCGGGGACTCCTACAATGAGCAGTTCTTC
CDR3aa: CASSNSGDSYNEQFF
j_gene: TRBJ2-1
v_gene: TRBV7-6
d_gene: TRBD2
abundance: few

CDR3nt: TGTGCCAGCAGCTTAGTCCCTAGCGGAGCGGGGTGGAATGAGCAGTTCTTC
CDR3aa: CASSLVPSGAGWNEQFF
j_gene: TRBJ2-1
v_gene: TRBV11-2
d_gene: TRBD2
abundance: NA

CDR3nt: TGTGCCAGCAGTTATGGGGGGCGCCCCAGTGAAAAACTGTTTTTT
CDR3aa: CASSYGGRPSEKLFF
j_gene: TRBJ1-4
v_gene: TRBV27
d_gene: NA
abundance: NA

CDR3nt: TGTGCCAGCAGCTCGAGGGTAGGCTCCTACAATGAGCAGTTCTTC
CDR3aa: CASSSRVGSYNEQFF
j_gene: TRBJ2-1
v_gene: TRBV7-9
d_gene: NA
abundance: many

CDR3nt: TGTGCCAGCAGTAGGGGACCCAAGGAAAAACTGTTTTTT
CDR3aa: CASSRGPKEKLFF
j_gene: TRBJ1-4
v_gene: TRBV12-3/TRBV12-4
d_gene: NA
abundance: few

CDR3nt: TGTGCCAGCAGCCAGATTATGGCAGGGCGAGCTTTCTTT
CDR3aa: CASSQIMAGRAFF
j_gene: TRBJ1-1
v_gene: TRBV5-6
d_gene: NA
abundance: NA